The 3 T cell receptor beta chains reported below all come from one sample, sequenced in a study of blood T cell repertoires in COVID-19. Sequenced by immunoSEQ multiplex PCR; TCRdb stores in-frame clones only, minus some. Seen here are some 340,000 clones, about 87% observed once, and the top ten hold 5.3%. Sample: PBMCs or T cells enriched from blood (not recorded which). The receptors originated from a woman between 25 and 40 years old who had recovered from COVID-19.

The J gene is TRBJ1-2, the V gene TRBV6-6, with a weak D call TRBD1 (6 bases). Trimming left V 0 bases short and J 4 bases short, with 12 bases between. CDR1 and CDR2 from the germline V gene are MNHNY and SVGAGI (reference sequence). The CDR3 length is 15 residues. The CDR3 sequence: CASSYSGRGVYGYTF. CDR3 nucleotides: TGTGCCAGCAGTTACTCAGGCAGGGGAGTCTATGGCTACACCTTC.

The chain carries TRBV5-1 and TRBJ2-2; 11 bases are shared with TRBD1. Looked up from germline, CDR1 is SGHRS and CDR2 is YFSETQ. V lost 2 bases to trimming and J lost 5 bases; unmatched junction nucleotides: 5. There are 16 residues in the CDR3. CDR3 DNA sequence: TGCGCCAGCAGCTTCACTGGGACAGGGGGTACCGGGGAGCTGTTTTTT. Protein product: CASSFTGTGGTGELFF.

The chain has TRBV5-1 and TRBJ2-1; possible D gene TRBD1, 6 bases. Trimming pared 4 bases from V and 7 bases from J, leaving 21 bases between. In germline, CDR1 is SGHRS, CDR2 YFSETQ. This CDR3 spans 16 amino acids. CDR3 region: CASSPPVGTTGNEQFF. In DNA, the CDR3 is TGCGCCAGCAGCCCCCCGGTAGGGACAACGGGGAATGAGCAGTTCTTC.